Following are 11 T cell receptor beta chains from one sample sequenced in a study of shared clonotypes between healthy human individuals. Clones were read by immunoSEQ multiplex PCR, and TCRdb kept only the in-frame ones, dropping some. The sample contains 760,000 or so clones, around 96% of which appear only once. CD45RO-negative, CCR7-selected cells formed the naive CD8 fraction, which excluded terminally differentiated effector memory CD45RA+ cells. Sequenced: naive CD8+ T cells sorted from blood. These receptor sequences come from a man aged 25-40 years in good health.

This chain connects TRBV29-1 to TRBJ2-5; 8 nucleotides match TRBD1. The CDR3 contains 13 residues. Per germline, CDR1 SQVTM and CDR2 ANQGSEA. Trimming cost V 3 bases and J 4 bases; bases outside gene matches: 4. CDR3 bases: TGCAGCGTTGATCTGACAGGGGTAGAGACCCAGTACTTC. It specifies CSVDLTGVETQYF.

V and J are TRBV9 and TRBJ2-3; perhaps TRBD1 as D (5 bases). V shed 4 bases and J shed 3 bases, with 9 bases lying between them. The V gene's germline CDR1 is SGDLS and CDR2 YYNGEE. The CDR3 totals 13 residues. CDR3: CASSLTGTDTQYF. In DNA, the CDR3 is TGTGCCAGCAGCTTAACAGGAACAGATACGCAGTATTTT.

The chain links TRBV18 to TRBJ2-1; 8 bases map to TRBD1. The CDR3 loop spans 16 amino acids. V lost 0 bases to trimming and J lost 1 base; unmatched junction nucleotides: 2. CDR1 and CDR2 (germline): KGHSH, LQKENI. This CDR3 is CASSPPDRASYNEQFF. The DNA of the CDR3 is TGTGCCAGCTCACCACCGGACAGGGCTTCCTACAATGAGCAGTTCTTC.

This clone was counted once. The chain carries TRBV4-3 and TRBJ2-3, with D maybe TRBD2 (6 bases). The germline V and J ends were trimmed by 1 base and 6 bases, with 23 bases remaining between them. CDR1 and CDR2 (germline): LGHNA, YSLEER. This CDR3 is 18 amino acids long. CDR3 residues: CASSQGLVYLALSDTQYF. The CDR3 DNA is TGCGCCAGCAGCCAAGGACTAGTATATCTCGCCCTCTCGGATACGCAGTATTTT.

This clone was counted once. The chain couples TRBV6-5 to TRBJ1-1; a possible D gene is TRBD1 (5 bases). The V gene's germline CDR1 is MNHEY and CDR2 SVGAGI. Trimming took off 6 bases at V and 1 base at J, with 12 bases between the two ends. The CDR3 is made up of 14 amino acids. The CDR3 bases are TGTGCCAGCAGGCTCACAGGAAGGAACACTGAAGCTTTCTTT. It specifies CASRLTGRNTEAFF.

The chain combines TRBV7-8 with TRBJ2-1, with 9 positions matching TRBD1. The CDR3 has 17 residues. After removal of 4 bases from V and 3 bases from J, the junction contained 10 bases not matched to a gene. Germline V gene data show CDR1 as SGHVS and CDR2 as FQNEAQ. The CDR3 DNA sequence: TGTGCCAGCAGCTCCCGTCAAAGGGACAGGGTCTACAATGAGCAGTTCTTC. Translated, it gives CASSSRQRDRVYNEQFF. The whole variable domain, remainder taken from reference TRBV7-8 and TRBJ2-1, is GAGVSQSPRYKVAKRGQDVALRCDPISGHVSLFWYQQALGQGPEFLTYFQNEAQLDKSGLPSDRFFAERPEGSVSTLKIQRTQQEDSAVYLCASSSRQRDRVYNEQFFGPGTRLTVL.

V usage is TRBV10-2 and J usage is TRBJ1-3; D not certain. Trimming took 3 bases from V and 2 from J, leaving 11 bases between them. CDR1 and CDR2 (germline): WSHSY, SAAADI. This CDR3 comprises 15 residues. CDR3 DNA: TGCGCCAGCAGTGAACTACGACTAACTGGAAACACCATATATTTT. This translates into CASSELRLTGNTIYF.

This chain connects TRBV5-6 to TRBJ2-3; D assignment may be TRBD1 or TRBD2 (5 bases each). CDR1 and CDR2 from the germline V gene are SGHDT and YYEEEE. Trimming took off 4 bases at V and 4 bases at J, with 10 bases between the two ends. The CDR3 runs to 13 residues. In nucleotides, the CDR3 is TGTGCCAGCAGCGGGGGTCGGGCAGATACGCAGTATTTT. Translated: CASSGGRADTQYF.

About this clone: The sample holds other DNA sequences that translate to the same CDR3. V and J are TRBV29-1 and TRBJ1-1; the D is unclear. This CDR3 has 11 residues. Deletions cut 0 bases from V and 1 base from J, with 0 bases between. Germline values: CDR1 SQVTM, CDR2 ANQGSEA. The chain's CDR3 is CSVEENTEAFF. The CDR3, as DNA: TGCAGCGTTGAAGAGAACACTGAAGCTTTCTTT.

A single count supports this clone. The chain has TRBV6-1 and TRBJ2-5; D might be TRBD1 (6 bases). Germline V gives CDR1 MNHNS, CDR2 SASEGT. The CDR3 loop spans 15 amino acids. V lost 3 bases to trimming and J lost 5 bases, with 16 bases between them. The CDR3 reads CASSEVRGRRETQYF. CDR3 DNA sequence: TGTGCCAGCAGTGAGGTCAGGGGTCGGAGGGAGACCCAGTACTTC.

The chain links TRBV7-9 to TRBJ2-6; D possibly corresponds to TRBD1 (6 bases). V was shortened by 2 bases and J by 1 base, with 9 bases between the two germline ends. The CDR3 has 16 residues. Per germline, CDR1 SEHNR and CDR2 FQNEAQ (reference sequence). Here the CDR3 reads CASSLSDRSGANVLTF. DNA of the CDR3: TGTGCCAGCAGCTTATCCGACAGGTCTGGGGCCAACGTCCTGACTTTC.